The sequence of this TCR beta chain was determined in a study of somatic mutations in cytotoxic T cells in rheumatoid arthritis. Clones were sequenced by immunoSEQ multiplex PCR, and TCRdb holds only the in-frame ones, with some missing. The sample contains about 33,000 clones, roughly 80% of which appear only once. The CDR3 contains 14 residues. Per germline, CDR1 KGHSY and CDR2 FQNENV. The junction had 4 bases not matched to a gene; V was cut back by 5 bases and J by 0 bases. The receptor's source is a man aged 40-49 years in good health. The chain employs TRBV16 and TRBJ2-7, with 7 nucleotides matching TRBD1. The sample comprised CD8+ T cells sorted from blood. In DNA form, the CDR3 reads TGTGCCAGCAGCTGGGACAGTAACTCCTACGAGCAGTACTTC. Translating gives CASSWDSNSYEQYF.